This T cell receptor (beta chain) originates from a study of T cells after yellow fever vaccination (dated by TCRdb to between 2018 and 2021). Broadly, across the study: Libraries from fractions with low cell numbers were prepared with the SMART-Seq v4 Ultra Low Input RNA kit. To follow T-cell clones before and after primary and booster YFV17D yellow fever vaccination, bulk TCR alpha and beta repertoires were sequenced over time. Two healthy male donors, one aged 18 to 29 and one aged 30 to 40 years, were included in the cohort. Blood was drawn at multiple timepoints before and after primary and secondary immunization, with bulk PBMC replicates and cell subsets isolated.

Overall study outcomes, separate from this receptor: Computational filtering was needed because FACS-sorted repertoires could contain abundant contaminating clonotypes from the bulk population. After the booster, most of the clones that had expanded following primary vaccination were detected again (just under 97% of CD4 and 88% of CD8), which suggests that memory was broadly maintained. Compared with the primary T-cell response, the secondary T-cell response was weaker but faster, peaking on day 5 rather than day 15. A small fraction of clonotypes showed up in both the CD4 and CD8 compartments, probably as a result of convergent recombination. The study included only two donors, which limits how far the findings can be generalized.

The treatment or condition label, as the study defines it: live attenuated yellow fever vaccine strain. PBMCs were isolated from peripheral blood using a standard Ficoll-Paque protocol. Dynabeads CD4 and CD8 positive selection kits were used to isolate the CD4 and CD8 T-cell fractions. TriZol was used to extract RNA from bulk PBMCs, CD4 and CD8 fractions, and dextramer-positive and dextramer-negative fractions. Sequenced on an Illumina NovaSeq 6000. TCR cDNA was synthesized by 5'RACE template switching, through which a universal primer site and unique molecular identifiers were introduced. Priming of cDNA synthesis was performed from both the TCR alpha and TCR beta constant segments. Two PCR steps were used to amplify libraries, with sample barcodes and sequencing adapters being added in the second step. Sequencing of the libraries was done on either Illumina HiSeq 2500 (2x100 bp) or NovaSeq (2x150 bp). The authors' pipeline ran thus. MIGEC handled demultiplexing of reads and collapsing into UMI consensus sequences, while MiXCR performed V(D)J alignment. Clonotypes responding to the vaccine were identified with edgeR on replicate PBMC samples, with the criteria of FDR below 0.01 and a log2 fold change above 5 up to day 15. Each bulk clonotype was labeled CD4 or CD8 based on which sequenced repertoire, CD4 or CD8, contained the clonotype at higher abundance. Through fastp at Q25 and MiXCR, TCRdb rebuilt clones from the public reads, retaining in-frame beta chains. Every entry covers one CDR3 protein and lists the most common genes and DNA from its rows. For this entry, the V and J calls and clone size follow TCRdb and not the study's own pipeline. The sample records approximately 150,000 distinct CDR3 sequences, approximately 9.7% of which are singletons. Approximately 35% of the sample is in the top ten clones.

V loses 5 bases of germline sequence and J loses 6 bases, and the interval between the two ends is 16 bases. Spanning cysteine to phenylalanine, the CDR3 consists of 14 amino acids. Only CDR3 DNA remains: 42 bases, in frame from the first base. As encoded in the germline V gene (reference sequence), CDR1 is SEHNR while CDR2 is FQNEAQ. This clonotype was observed a few times. No cognate antigen has been identified for it. No per-base quality is available; no much larger clone lies one base away. This specimen was CD8+ T cells sorted from PBMCs, taken 45 days after the yellow fever booster vaccination. In this chain, TRBV7-9 is recombined with TRBJ1-2; 6 matching bases give a weak D call of TRBD1. This TCR was sampled from a man aged 18-30 years who received the YFV17D yellow fever vaccine. The sequenced DNA: TGTGCCAGCAGCCCCACGTCGGGGGGGCATGGCTACACCTTC. It specifies CASSPTSGGHGYTF.